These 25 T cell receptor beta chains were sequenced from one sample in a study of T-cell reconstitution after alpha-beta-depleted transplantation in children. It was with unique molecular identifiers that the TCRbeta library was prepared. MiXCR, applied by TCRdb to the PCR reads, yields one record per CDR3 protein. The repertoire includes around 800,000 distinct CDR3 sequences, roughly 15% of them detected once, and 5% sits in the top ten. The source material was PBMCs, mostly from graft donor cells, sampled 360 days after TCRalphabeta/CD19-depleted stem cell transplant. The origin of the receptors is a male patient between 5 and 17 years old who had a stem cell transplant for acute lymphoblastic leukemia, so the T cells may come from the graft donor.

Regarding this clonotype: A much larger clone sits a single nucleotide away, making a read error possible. CDR3 region: CASSQYGGHGTDTQYF. The CDR3 DNA reads as TGTGCCAGCAGTCAATACGGGGGGCACGGCACAGATACGCAGTATTTT. The chain employs TRBV12-3 or TRBV12-4 and TRBJ2-3; a weak D match, TRBD2 (7 bases). Between the trimmed V and J ends, which lost 5 bases and 1 base, there was a span of 16 bases. The CDR3 totals 16 residues.

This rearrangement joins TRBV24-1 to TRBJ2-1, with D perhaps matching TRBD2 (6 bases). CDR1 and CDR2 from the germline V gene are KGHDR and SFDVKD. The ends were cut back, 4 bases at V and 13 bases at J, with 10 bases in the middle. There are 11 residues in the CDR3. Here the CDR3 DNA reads TGTGCCACCAGTGAGCGGGATCGTCAGTTCTTC. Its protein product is CATSERDRQFF.

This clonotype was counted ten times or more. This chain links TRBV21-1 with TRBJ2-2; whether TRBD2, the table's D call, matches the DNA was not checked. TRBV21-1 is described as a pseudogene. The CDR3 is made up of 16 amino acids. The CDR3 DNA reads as TGTGCCAGCTGTCACGAGGGCGGGACGAACACCGGGGAGCTGTTTTTT. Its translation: CASCHEGGTNTGELFF.

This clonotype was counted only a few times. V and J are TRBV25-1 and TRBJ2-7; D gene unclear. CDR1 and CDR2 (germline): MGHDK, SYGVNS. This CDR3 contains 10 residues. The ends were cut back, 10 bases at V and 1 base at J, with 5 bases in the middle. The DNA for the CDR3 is TGTGCCACCGAATCCTACGAGCAGTACTTC. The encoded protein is CATESYEQYF.

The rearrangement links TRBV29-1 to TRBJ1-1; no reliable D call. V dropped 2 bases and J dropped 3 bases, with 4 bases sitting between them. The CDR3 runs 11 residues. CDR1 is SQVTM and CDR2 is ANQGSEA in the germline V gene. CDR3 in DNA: TGCAGCGTTGAACGGCACACTGAAGCTTTCTTT. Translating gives CSVERHTEAFF.

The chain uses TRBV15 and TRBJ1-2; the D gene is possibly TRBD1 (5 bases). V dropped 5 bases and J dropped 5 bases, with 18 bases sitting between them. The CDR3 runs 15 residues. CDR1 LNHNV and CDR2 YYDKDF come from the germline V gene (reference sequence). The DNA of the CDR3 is TGTGCCACCAGCCCCCGGGACTTCCTAGAGTATGGCTACACCTTC. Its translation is CATSPRDFLEYGYTF.

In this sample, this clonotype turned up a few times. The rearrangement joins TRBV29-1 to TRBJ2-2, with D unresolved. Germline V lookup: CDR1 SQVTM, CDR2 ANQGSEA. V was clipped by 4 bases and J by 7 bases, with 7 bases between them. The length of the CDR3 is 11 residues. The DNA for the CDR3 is TGCAGCGTTGTAATAGGCGGGGAGCTGTTTTTT. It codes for CSVVIGGELFF.

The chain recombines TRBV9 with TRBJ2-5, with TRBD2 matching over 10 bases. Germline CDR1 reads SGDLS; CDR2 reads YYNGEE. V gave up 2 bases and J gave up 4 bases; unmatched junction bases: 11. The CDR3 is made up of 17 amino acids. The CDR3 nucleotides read TGTGCCAGCAGCGTTGGGCTAGCGGGAGAGGGAAGAGAGACCCAGTACTTC. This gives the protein CASSVGLAGEGRETQYF.

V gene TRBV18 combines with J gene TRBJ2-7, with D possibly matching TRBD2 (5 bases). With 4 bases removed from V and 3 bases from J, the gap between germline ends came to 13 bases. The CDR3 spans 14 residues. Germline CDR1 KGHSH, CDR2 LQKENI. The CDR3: CASSLGLQHYEQYF. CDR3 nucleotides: TGTGCCAGCTCACTAGGACTTCAACACTACGAGCAGTACTTC.

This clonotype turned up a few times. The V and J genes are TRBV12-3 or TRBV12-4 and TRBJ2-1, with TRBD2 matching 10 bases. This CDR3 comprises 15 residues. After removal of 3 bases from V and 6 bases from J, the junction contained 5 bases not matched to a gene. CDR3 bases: TGTGCCAGCAGTTTTAAGCGGGAGGGCCCCAATGAGCAGTTCTTC. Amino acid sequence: CASSFKREGPNEQFF.

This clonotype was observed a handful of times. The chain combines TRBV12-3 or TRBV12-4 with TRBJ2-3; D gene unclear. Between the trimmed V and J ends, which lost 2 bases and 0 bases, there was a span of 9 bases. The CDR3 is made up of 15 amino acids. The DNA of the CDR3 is TGTGCCAGCAGTTTATGGGGAATTAGCACAGATACGCAGTATTTT. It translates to CASSLWGISTDTQYF.

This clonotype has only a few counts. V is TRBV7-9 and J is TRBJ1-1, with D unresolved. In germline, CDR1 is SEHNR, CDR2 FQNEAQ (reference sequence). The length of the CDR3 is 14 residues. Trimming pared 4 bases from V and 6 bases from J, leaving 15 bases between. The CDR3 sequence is CASSSRAGDAEAFF. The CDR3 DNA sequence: TGTGCCAGCAGCTCCCGGGCAGGCGACGCTGAAGCTTTCTTT.

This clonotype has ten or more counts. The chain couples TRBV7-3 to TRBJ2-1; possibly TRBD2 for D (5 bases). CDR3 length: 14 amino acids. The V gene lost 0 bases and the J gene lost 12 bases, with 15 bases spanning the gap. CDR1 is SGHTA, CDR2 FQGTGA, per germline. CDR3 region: CASSLTSVKGVQFF. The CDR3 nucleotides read TGTGCCAGCAGCTTAACGTCGGTAAAGGGAGTGCAGTTCTTC.

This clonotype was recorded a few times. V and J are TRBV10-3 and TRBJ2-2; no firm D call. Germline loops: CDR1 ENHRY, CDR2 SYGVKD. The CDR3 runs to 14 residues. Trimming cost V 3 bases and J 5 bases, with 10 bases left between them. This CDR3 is CAISEPAVTGELFF. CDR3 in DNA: TGTGCCATCAGTGAACCGGCGGTAACCGGGGAGCTGTTTTTT.

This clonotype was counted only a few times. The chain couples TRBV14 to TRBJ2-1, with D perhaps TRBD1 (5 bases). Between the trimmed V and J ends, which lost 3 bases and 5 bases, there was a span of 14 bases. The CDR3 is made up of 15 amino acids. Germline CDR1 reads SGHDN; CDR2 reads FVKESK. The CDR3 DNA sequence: TGTGCCAGCAGCCATTCCCAGGGTATAAACAATGAGCAGTTCTTC. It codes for CASSHSQGINNEQFF. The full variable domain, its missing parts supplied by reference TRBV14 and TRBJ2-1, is EAGVTQFPSHSVIEKGQTVTLRCDPISGHDNLYWYRRVMGKEIKFLLHFVKESKQDESGMPNNRFLAERTGGTYSTLKVQPAELEDSGVYFCASSHSQGINNEQFFGPGTRLTVL.

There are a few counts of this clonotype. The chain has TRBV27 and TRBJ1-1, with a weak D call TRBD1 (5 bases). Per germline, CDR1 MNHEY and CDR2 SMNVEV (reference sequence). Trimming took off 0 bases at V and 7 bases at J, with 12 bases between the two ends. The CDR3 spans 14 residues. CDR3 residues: CASSLSWGKLEAFF. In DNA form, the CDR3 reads TGTGCCAGCAGTTTATCTTGGGGGAAGCTTGAAGCTTTCTTT.

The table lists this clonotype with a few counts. CDR3 sequence: CASSNPAGTAASHEQFF. CDR3 nucleotides: TGTGCCAGCAGCAACCCGGCCGGGACCGCCGCCTCCCATGAGCAGTTCTTC. The chain combines TRBV28 with TRBJ2-1; D may correspond to TRBD1 or TRBD2 (5 bases each). V shed 6 bases and J shed 8 bases, with 26 bases lying between them. In germline, CDR1 is MDHEN, CDR2 SYDVKM. The CDR3 consists of 17 residues. Complete variable domain (other parts from reference TRBV28 and TRBJ2-1): DVKVTQSSRYLVKRTGEKVFLECVQDMDHENMFWYRQDPGLGLRLIYFSYDVKMKEKGDIPEGYSVSREKKERFSLILESASTNQTSMYLCASSNPAGTAASHEQFFGPGTRLTVL.

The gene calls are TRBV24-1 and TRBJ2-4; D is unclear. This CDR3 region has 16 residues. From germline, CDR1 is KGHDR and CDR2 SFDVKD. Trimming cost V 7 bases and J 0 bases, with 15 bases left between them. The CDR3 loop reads CATRADTGLAKNIQYF. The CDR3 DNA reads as TGTGCCACCAGGGCGGATACGGGCCTAGCCAAAAACATTCAGTACTTC.

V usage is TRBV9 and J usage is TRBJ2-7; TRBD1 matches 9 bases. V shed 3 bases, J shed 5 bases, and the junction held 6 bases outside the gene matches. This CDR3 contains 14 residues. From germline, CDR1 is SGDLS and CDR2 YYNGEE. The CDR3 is CASSAGQGLDEQYF. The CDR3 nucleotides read TGTGCCAGCAGCGCCGGACAGGGGCTCGACGAGCAGTACTTC.

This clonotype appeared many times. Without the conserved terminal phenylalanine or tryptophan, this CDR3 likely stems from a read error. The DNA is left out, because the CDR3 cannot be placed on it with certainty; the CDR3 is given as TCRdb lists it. CDR3 sequence reads: CSVEGEGGQPQL. This chain uses TRBV29-1 with TRBJ2-1; the table names TRBD1, a call not compared with the DNA. Including both end residues, the CDR3 is 12 amino acids long. Germline CDR1 and CDR2: SQVTM and ANQGSEA.

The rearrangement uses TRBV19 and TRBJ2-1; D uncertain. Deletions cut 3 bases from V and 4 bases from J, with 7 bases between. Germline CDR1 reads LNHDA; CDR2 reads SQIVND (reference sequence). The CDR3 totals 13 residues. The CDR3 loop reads CASSIKVYNEQFF. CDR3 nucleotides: TGTGCCAGTAGTATTAAGGTTTACAATGAGCAGTTCTTC.

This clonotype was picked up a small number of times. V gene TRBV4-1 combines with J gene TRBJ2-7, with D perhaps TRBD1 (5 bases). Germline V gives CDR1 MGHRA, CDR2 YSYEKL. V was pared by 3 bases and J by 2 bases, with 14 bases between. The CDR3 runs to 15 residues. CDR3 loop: CASSHITQGAYEQYF. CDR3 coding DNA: TGCGCCAGCAGCCATATCACCCAGGGCGCCTACGAGCAGTACTTC.

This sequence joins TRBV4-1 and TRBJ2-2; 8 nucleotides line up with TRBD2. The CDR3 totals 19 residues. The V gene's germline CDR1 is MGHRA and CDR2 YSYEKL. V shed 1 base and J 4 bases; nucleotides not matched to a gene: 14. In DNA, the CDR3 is TGCGCCAGCAGCCAAGTCTCCGGGAGGGCCTCGAGGGGCACCGGGGAGCTGTTTTTT. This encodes CASSQVSGRASRGTGELFF.

DNA of the CDR3: TGCGCCAGCAGCTTGGCAAGGGGCCCCAGGACCCAGTACTTC. Protein sequence: CASSLARGPRTQYF. V and J are TRBV5-1 and TRBJ2-5; tentative D call: TRBD1 (5 bases). The CDR3 covers 14 residues. Per germline, CDR1 SGHRS and CDR2 YFSETQ. Trimming stripped 0 bases from V and 7 bases from J, with 13 bases between.

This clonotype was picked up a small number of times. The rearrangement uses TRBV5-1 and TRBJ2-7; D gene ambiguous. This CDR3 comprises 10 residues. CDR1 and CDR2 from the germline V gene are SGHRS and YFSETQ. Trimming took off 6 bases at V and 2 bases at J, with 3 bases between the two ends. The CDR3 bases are TGCGCCAGCATACCCTACGAGCAGTACTTC. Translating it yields CASIPYEQYF.